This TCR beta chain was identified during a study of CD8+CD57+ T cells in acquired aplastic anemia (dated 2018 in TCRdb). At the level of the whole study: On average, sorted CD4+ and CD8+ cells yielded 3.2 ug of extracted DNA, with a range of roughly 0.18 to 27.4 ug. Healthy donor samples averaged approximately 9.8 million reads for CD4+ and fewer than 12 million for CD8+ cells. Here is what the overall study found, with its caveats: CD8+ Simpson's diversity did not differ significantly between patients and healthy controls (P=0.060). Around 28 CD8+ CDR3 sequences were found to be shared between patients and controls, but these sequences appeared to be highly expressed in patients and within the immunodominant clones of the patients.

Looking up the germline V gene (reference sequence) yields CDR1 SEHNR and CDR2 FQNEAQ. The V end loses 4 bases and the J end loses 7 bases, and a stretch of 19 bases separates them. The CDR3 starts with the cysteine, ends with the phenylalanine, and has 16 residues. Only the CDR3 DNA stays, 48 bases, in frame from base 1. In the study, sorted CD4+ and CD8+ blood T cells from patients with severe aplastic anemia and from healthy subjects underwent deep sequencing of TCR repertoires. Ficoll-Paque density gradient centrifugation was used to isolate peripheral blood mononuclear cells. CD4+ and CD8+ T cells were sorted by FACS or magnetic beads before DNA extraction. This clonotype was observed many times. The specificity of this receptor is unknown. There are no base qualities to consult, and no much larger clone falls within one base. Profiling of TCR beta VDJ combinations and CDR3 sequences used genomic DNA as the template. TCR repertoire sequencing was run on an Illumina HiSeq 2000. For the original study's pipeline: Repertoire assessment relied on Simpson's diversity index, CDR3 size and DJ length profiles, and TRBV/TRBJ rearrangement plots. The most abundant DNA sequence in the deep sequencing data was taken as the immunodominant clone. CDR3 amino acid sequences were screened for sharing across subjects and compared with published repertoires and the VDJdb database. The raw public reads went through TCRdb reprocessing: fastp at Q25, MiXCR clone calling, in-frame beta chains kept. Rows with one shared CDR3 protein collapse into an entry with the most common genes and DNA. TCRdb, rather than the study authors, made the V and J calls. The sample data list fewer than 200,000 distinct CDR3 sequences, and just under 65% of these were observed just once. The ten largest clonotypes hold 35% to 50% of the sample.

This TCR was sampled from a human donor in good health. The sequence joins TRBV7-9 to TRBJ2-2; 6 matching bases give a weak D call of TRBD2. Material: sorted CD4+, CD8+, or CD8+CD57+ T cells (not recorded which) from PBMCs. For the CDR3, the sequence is CASSSSPSERFGELFF. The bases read TGTGCCAGCAGCTCCTCCCCTAGCGAGCGCTTCGGGGAGCTGTTTTTT.